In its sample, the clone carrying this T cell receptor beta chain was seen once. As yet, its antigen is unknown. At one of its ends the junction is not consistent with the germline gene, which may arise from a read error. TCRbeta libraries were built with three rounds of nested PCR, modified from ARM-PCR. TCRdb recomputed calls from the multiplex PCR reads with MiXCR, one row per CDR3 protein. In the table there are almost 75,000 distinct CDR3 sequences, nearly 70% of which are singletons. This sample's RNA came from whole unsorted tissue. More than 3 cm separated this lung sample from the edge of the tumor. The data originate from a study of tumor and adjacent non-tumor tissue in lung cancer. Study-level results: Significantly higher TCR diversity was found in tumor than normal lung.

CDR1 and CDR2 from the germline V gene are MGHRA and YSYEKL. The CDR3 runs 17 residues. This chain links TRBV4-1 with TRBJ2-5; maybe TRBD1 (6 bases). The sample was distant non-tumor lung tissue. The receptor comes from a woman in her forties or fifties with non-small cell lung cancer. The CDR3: CASSQGGRGREREAQYF. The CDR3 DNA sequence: TGCGCCAGCAGCCAAGGTGGCAGGGGACGCGAAAGAGAGGCCCAGTACTTC.